The next 2 T cell receptor beta chains were all read from a single sample in a study of T-cell reconstitution after alpha-beta-depleted transplantation in children. This sample's TCRbeta library carried unique molecular identifier barcodes. TCRdb processed the PCR reads anew with MiXCR; each CDR3 protein has one entry. The sample records 700,000 or so distinct CDR3 sequences, around 13% being singletons. The sample here was PBMCs, taken before TCRalphabeta/CD19-depleted stem cell transplant. Receptor source: a girl between 2 and 10 years old with congenital amegakaryocytic thrombocytopenia, due to receive a stem cell transplant.

This clonotype was seen repeatedly, ten times or more. The genes are TRBV11-1 and TRBJ2-1; D is unclear. V was cut by 2 bases and J by 0 bases, with 20 bases left in between. The germline V gene has CDR1 SGHAT and CDR2 FQDESV (reference sequence). The CDR3 sequence is 19 residues long. Here the CDR3 reads CASSLRSGSLYSSYNEQFF. CDR3 coding DNA: TGTGCCAGCAGCTTACGCTCCGGTAGCTTATATAGCTCCTACAATGAGCAGTTCTTC.

This clonotype was seen a handful of times. V and J are TRBV5-1 and TRBJ1-1; TRBD1 matches at 9 bases. V shed 6 bases and J 2 bases; nucleotides not matched to a gene: 2. The CDR3 is 13 amino acids. Germline V gene lookup returns CDR1 SGHRS and CDR2 YFSETQ. For the CDR3, the DNA is TGCGCCAGCACGACAGGGGGAAACACTGAAGCTTTCTTT. Translating gives CASTTGGNTEAFF.